The present T cell receptor (beta chain) was sequenced within a study of OX40 agonist ivuxolimab in advanced cancers. The protocol was immunoSEQ multiplex PCR, while the TCRdb copy is restricted to in-frame clones and leaves out a portion. The sample shows fewer than 65,000 clones, 88% of them seen only once. This clonotype was obtained from an adult with an advanced solid tumor such as melanoma, head and neck, liver or kidney cancer. The material was CD4+ or CD8+ T cells sorted from blood, obtained in a trial of the OX40 agonist ivuxolimab.

The CDR3 sequence is CASTRGSGNYGYTF. CDR3 in DNA: TGTGCCAGCACTCGGGGATCGGGAAACTATGGCTACACCTTC. V is TRBV6-5 and J is TRBJ1-2; D not resolved. Germline V gene lookup returns CDR1 MNHEY and CDR2 SVGAGI. This CDR3 is built from 14 residues. V was clipped by 7 bases and J by 2 bases, with 14 bases between them.